This T cell receptor beta chain was found in a study of shared clonotypes between healthy human individuals. Clones were sequenced by immunoSEQ multiplex PCR, and TCRdb holds only the in-frame ones, with some missing. In the table there are 600,000 to 800,000 clones, over 60% of which are singletons. The CDR3 totals 16 residues. J lost 2 bases, V lost 1 base, and 5 bases had no gene match. Germline V CDR1 and CDR2: SGHVS, FQNEAQ. This clone was seen once. The material sequenced was memory CD4+ T cells sorted from blood. Specified subset: CD45RA-negative fraction. This chain uses TRBV7-8 with TRBJ1-5; 7 bases line up with TRBD1. The TCR comes from a woman between 25 and 40 years old in good health. In DNA, the CDR3 is TGTGCCAGCAGCTTAGGAAGTCAGGGGGGCAATCAGCCCCAGCATTTT. This codes for CASSLGSQGGNQPQHF.